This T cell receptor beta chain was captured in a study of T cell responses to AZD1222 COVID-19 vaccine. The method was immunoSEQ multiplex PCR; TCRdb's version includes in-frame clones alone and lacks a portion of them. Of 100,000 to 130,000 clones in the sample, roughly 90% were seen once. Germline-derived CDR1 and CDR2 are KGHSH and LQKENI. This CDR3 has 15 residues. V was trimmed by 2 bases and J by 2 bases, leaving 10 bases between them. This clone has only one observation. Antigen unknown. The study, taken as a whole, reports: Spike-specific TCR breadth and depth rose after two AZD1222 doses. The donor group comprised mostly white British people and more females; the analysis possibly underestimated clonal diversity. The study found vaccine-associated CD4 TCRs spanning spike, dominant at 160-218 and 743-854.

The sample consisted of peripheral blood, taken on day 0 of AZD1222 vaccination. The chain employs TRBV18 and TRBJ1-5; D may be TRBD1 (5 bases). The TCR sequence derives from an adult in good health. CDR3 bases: TGTGCCAGCTCACCATCGAGAGGGGGCAATCAGCCCCAGCATTTT. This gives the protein CASSPSRGGNQPQHF.